These T cell receptor beta chains were read from a single sample in a study of T cell repertoires in cytomegalovirus infection. These TCRs' antigens remain unknown. MiXCR, applied by TCRdb to the reads, yields one record per CDR3 protein. The repertoire includes about 920,000 distinct CDR3 sequences, around 32% of them detected once, and around an eighth sits in the top ten. The material sequenced was cultured CD8+ T cells from PBMCs, taken from culture after CMV antigen stimulation. The source of these receptors is a human donor in good health (CMV status not recorded). Some clones in this sample may be carry-over from other donors' samples. CDR3s include the opening cysteine and the closing phenylalanine or tryptophan. D genes are given only for firm matches. Clone sizes are given selectively: once, few, many, or a class where the clone is expanded.

clone size	D gene	V gene	J gene	CDR3 DNA	CDR3 protein
few	-	TRBV6-1	TRBJ1-5	TGTGCCAGCAGGGAGGGGGAGAGTAGGAATCAGCCCCAGCATTTT	CASREGESRNQPQHF
many	TRBD2	TRBV6-1	TRBJ2-1	TGTGCCAGCAGTCACATAGCGGGGGCCTACAATGAGCAGTTCTTC	CASSHIAGAYNEQFF
-	-	TRBV19	TRBJ1-2	TGTGCCAGTACCGATCGCCCCGGGACTAAACTCTATGGCTACACCTTC	CASTDRPGTKLYGYTF
many	TRBD2	TRBV7-3	TRBJ2-5	TGTGCCAGCAGCTCGACTAGCGGGGGTCGGGAGACCCAGTACTTC	CASSSTSGGRETQYF
-	TRBD2	TRBV4-3	TRBJ2-1	TGCGCCAGCAGCCAAGGAGTGGGGGAGCGGGGCGTCGATGAGCAGTTCTTC	CASSQGVGERGVDEQFF
-	TRBD1	TRBV7-9	TRBJ2-5	TGTGCCAGCAGCCCCCCGGACAGGGGCCGAGAGACCCAGTACTTC	CASSPPDRGRETQYF
few	-	TRBV19	TRBJ2-5	TGTGCCAGTAGTGACGGACCTTACCGAGGGGAGACCCAGTACTTC	CASSDGPYRGETQYF
many	-	TRBV12-3/TRBV12-4	TRBJ2-7	TGTGCCAGCAGTTTATCGGGGCGCTACGAGCAGTACTTC	CASSLSGRYEQYF
-	TRBD2	TRBV7-4	TRBJ2-5	TGTGCCGGCAGCTTAGGTCGCGGGACTAGCGGGGTTAAAGAGACCCAGTACTTC	CAGSLGRGTSGVKETQYF
-	-	TRBV4-3	TRBJ1-3	TGCGCCAGCAGCCAAGTCACAGGTCGGATCTCTGGAAACACCATATATTTT	CASSQVTGRISGNTIYF
few	-	TRBV7-2	TRBJ1-6	TGTGCCAGCAGCTTAAGGTCAGGCTCGAGCTCCTATAATTCACCCCTCCACTTT	CASSLRSGSSSYNSPLHF
few	-	TRBV19	TRBJ2-7	TGTGCCAGTAGGGGGAGTGGGGACACGGGCCACTACGAGCAGTACTTC	CASRGSGDTGHYEQYF
-	-	TRBV6-5	TRBJ2-3	TGTGCCAGCAGTTTTCCAGGGACGTCGCAGTATTTT	CASSFPGTSQYF
few	TRBD1	TRBV12-3/TRBV12-4	TRBJ1-5	TGTGCCAGCAGTGTGGACAGGGGGCTCCGGCCCCAGCATTTT	CASSVDRGLRPQHF
-	-	TRBV27	TRBJ1-6	TGTGCCAGCAGCATTACAGGAGATAATTCACCCCTCCACTTT	CASSITGDNSPLHF
-	-	TRBV6-2/TRBV6-3	TRBJ2-5	TGTGCCACCACAGACGGACTTCGGTACCAAGAGACCCAGTACTTC	CATTDGLRYQETQYF
-	-	TRBV10-2	TRBJ1-5	TGCGCCAGCGCTCAGGGTGGCAATCAGCCCCAGCATTTT	CASAQGGNQPQHF
-	-	TRBV2	TRBJ2-7	TGTGCCAGCAGTGAAGAATTTAGCCTCTCCTACGAGCAGTACTTC	CASSEEFSLSYEQYF
-	TRBD2	TRBV29-1	TRBJ2-3	TGCAGCGTTGAAGATCTTAAAGCGGGGGGAACAGATACGCAGTATTTT	CSVEDLKAGGTDTQYF
few	TRBD2	TRBV7-9	TRBJ2-1	TGTGCCAGCAGGCGTCCTAGCGGGGGGTTCTACAATGAGCAGTTCTTC	CASRRPSGGFYNEQFF
few	TRBD1	TRBV6-6	TRBJ2-7	TGTGCCAGCATTTCTCCCGGGACAGGGGGCACACTATACTTC	CASISPGTGGTLYF
few	TRBD1	TRBV7-8	TRBJ2-1	TGTGCCAGCAGCTTTTTTCCCCGGGACAGCAAAAACAATGAGCAGTTCTTC	CASSFFPRDSKNNEQFF
few	-	TRBV2	TRBJ2-3	TGTGCCAGCATTGGGAGCACAGATACGCAGTATTTT	CASIGSTDTQYF
-	-	TRBV2	TRBJ1-6	TGTGCCAGCAGTGAACGCGTCTATAATTCACCCCTCCACTTT	CASSERVYNSPLHF
few	-	TRBV7-6	TRBJ2-6	TGTGCCAGCAGCTCGGAACTCCGGGCCCTCCACGACGTCCTGACTTTC	CASSSELRALHDVLTF
-	TRBD2	TRBV7-6	TRBJ2-5	TGTGCCAGCAGCTATCTCGGGGGGACCCCCCAGGAGACCCAGTACTTC	CASSYLGGTPQETQYF
many	-	TRBV7-9	TRBJ1-2	TGTGCCAGCAGCTTAGGAGGAGGGAACTACTATGGCTACACCTTC	CASSLGGGNYYGYTF
few	-	TRBV29-1	TRBJ2-1	TGCAGCGCGAATGGTAATGAGCAGTTCTTC	CSANGNEQFF
-	-	TRBV10-3	TRBJ2-5	TGTGCCATCAGTGAAGTAGGGGAGAGGGAGACCCAGTACTTC	CAISEVGERETQYF
-	-	TRBV6-5	TRBJ1-6	TGTGCCAGCAGTTACTCGAGTCAGAGTAATTCACCCCTCCACTTT	CASSYSSQSNSPLHF
-	TRBD2	TRBV24-1	TRBJ2-2	TGTGCCACCAGTGTCCGGACTAGCGGGGGCCTTCGTACCGGGGAGCTGTTTTTT	CATSVRTSGGLRTGELFF
-	-	TRBV11-2	TRBJ2-1	TGTGCCAGCAGCTCAATCCTCAGGGGCCTGCGGTCCTACAATGAGCAGTTCTTC	CASSSILRGLRSYNEQFF
-	TRBD1	TRBV6-1	TRBJ1-6	TGTGTCAGCAGTGAAAAAGCGGGGACAGGGGCTTCACCCCTCCACTTT	CVSSEKAGTGASPLHF
few	TRBD1	TRBV7-9	TRBJ2-7	TGTGCCAGCAGCCCCAGGGGGATCCCCTACGAGCAGTACTTC	CASSPRGIPYEQYF
-	-	TRBV7-9	TRBJ1-1	TGTGCCAGCAGCGGGACTCCTGGAGCTTTCTTT	CASSGTPGAFF
-	TRBD1	TRBV10-3	TRBJ2-4	TGTGCCATCAGTGAGGAGGGGGCGACGAACATTCAGTACTTC	CAISEEGATNIQYF
few	-	TRBV6-2/TRBV6-3	TRBJ2-5	TGTGCCAGCAGTTACATGGGCGCGGGGACCCAGTACTTC	CASSYMGAGTQYF
few	-	TRBV4-2	TRBJ2-1	TGTGCCAGCAGCCAAGATGGTGGGGGGGCCCACAATGAGCAGTTCTTC	CASSQDGGGAHNEQFF
many	-	TRBV7-9	TRBJ2-1	TGTGCCAGCAGCTTAGAAGACGCAGGGTCAATGGTTTCGTACAATGAGCAGTTCTTC	CASSLEDAGSMVSYNEQFF
few	-	TRBV27	TRBJ2-7	TGTGCCAGCAGTTTATTGGACAGAGCCTACGAGCAGTACTTC	CASSLLDRAYEQYF
-	-	TRBV29-1	TRBJ2-3	TGCAGCGTTGAAGTCGAGCAAGATACGCAGTATTTT	CSVEVEQDTQYF
-	TRBD1	TRBV6-1	TRBJ2-5	TGTGCCAGCAGTGAATTTGGGACAGGGTCCCTCCAAGAGACCCAGTACTTC	CASSEFGTGSLQETQYF